This T cell receptor beta chain was recovered during a study of blood T cell repertoires in COVID-19. At the level of the study: Acute and convalescent COVID-19 specimens originated in the United States, Italy and Spain. The cDNA or gDNA used as material had been derived from T cells, B-cell-depleted T cells, or PBMCs.

Original handling: By means of reference gene primer amplification, nucleated cell counts were estimated. The assay was immunoSEQ multiplex PCR, and TCRdb's table has in-frame clones only and misses some. That table gives V, J and clone size, and the DNA gave D and trimming. The sample lists hundreds of thousands of clones, roughly nine tenths occurring once. This clone was found many times. The CDR3 runs to 14 residues. V was clipped by 3 bases and J by 2 bases, with 11 bases between them. Germline V gene data show CDR1 as DFQATT and CDR2 as SNEGSKA (reference sequence). V gene TRBV20-1 combines with J gene TRBJ2-1, with D uncertain. Sequenced sample: peripheral blood. The sequence came from a man younger than 35 with active or convalescent COVID-19. For the CDR3, the DNA is TGCAGTGCTAGTGGGTCCTCTACCTACAATGAGCAGTTCTTC. Its protein is CSASGSSTYNEQFF.